These T cell receptor beta chains were read from a single sample in a study of blood T cell repertoires in COVID-19. TCRdb's table, derived via immunoSEQ multiplex PCR, lists solely in-frame clones and lacks some. The table records 110,000 or so clones, around 83% of them present only once. The material sequenced was peripheral blood. The receptors originated from an older woman with acute or convalescent COVID-19. Each CDR3 is given with its conserved first and last residue. The D gene is left open where the match is weak. Clone sizes are given selectively: once, few, many, or a class where the clone is expanded.

J gene: TRBJ2-2; V gene: TRBV11-3; D gene: NA; clone size: NA; CDR3 DNA: TGTGCCAGCAGCTTAGGAGACAGGCAGAACACCGGGGAGCTGTTTTTT; CDR3 protein: CASSLGDRQNTGELFF
J gene: TRBJ1-5; V gene: TRBV28; D gene: NA; clone size: NA; CDR3 DNA: TGTGCCAGCAAGACAGGTATCAATCAGCCCCAGCATTTT; CDR3 protein: CASKTGINQPQHF
J gene: TRBJ1-1; V gene: TRBV18; D gene: NA; clone size: NA; CDR3 DNA: TGTGCCAGCTCCCCTTCCGGGAGGGCTGCGAACACTGAAGCTTTCTTT; CDR3 protein: CASSPSGRAANTEAFF
J gene: TRBJ1-1; V gene: TRBV5-1; D gene: TRBD1; clone size: NA; CDR3 DNA: TGCGCCAGCAGCCCGGGACAGGGGGGCACTGAAGCTTTCTTT; CDR3 protein: CASSPGQGGTEAFF
J gene: TRBJ2-7; V gene: TRBV7-9; D gene: TRBD1; clone size: NA; CDR3 DNA: TGTGCCAGCAGCGCCGGGACAGGGGTCCCCTACGAGCAGTACTTC; CDR3 protein: CASSAGTGVPYEQYF
J gene: TRBJ2-7; V gene: TRBV27; D gene: NA; clone size: NA; CDR3 DNA: TGTGCCAGCAGTTTCGGAGACGCATCCTACGAGCAGTACTTC; CDR3 protein: CASSFGDASYEQYF
J gene: TRBJ1-2; V gene: TRBV10-3; D gene: TRBD1; clone size: NA; CDR3 DNA: TGTGCCATCAGTGTGGGACAGGGGGCAAGTGGCTACACCTTC; CDR3 protein: CAISVGQGASGYTF
J gene: TRBJ2-3; V gene: TRBV7-2; D gene: NA; clone size: once; CDR3 DNA: TGTGCCAGCAGCTTCGGCGGGACCAGCACAGATACGCAGTATTTT; CDR3 protein: CASSFGGTSTDTQYF
J gene: TRBJ1-5; V gene: TRBV6-6; D gene: NA; clone size: NA; CDR3 DNA: TGTGCCAGCGCTGACTATAGCAATCAGCCCCAGCATTTT; CDR3 protein: CASADYSNQPQHF
J gene: TRBJ1-1; V gene: TRBV19; D gene: TRBD1; clone size: NA; CDR3 DNA: TGTGCCAGTAGTAGACAGGGGGCCGGTCAAACTGAAGCTTTCTTT; CDR3 protein: CASSRQGAGQTEAFF
J gene: TRBJ2-2; V gene: TRBV4-1; D gene: TRBD2; clone size: few; CDR3 DNA: TGCGCCAGCAGCCACGTACCGGGACTAGCGGTCTCCGGGGAGCTGTTTTTT; CDR3 protein: CASSHVPGLAVSGELFF
J gene: TRBJ1-5; V gene: TRBV19; D gene: TRBD1; clone size: NA; CDR3 DNA: TGTGCCAGTTACGGACAGGGTAACCAGCCCCAGCATTTT; CDR3 protein: CASYGQGNQPQHF
J gene: TRBJ2-1; V gene: TRBV11-1; D gene: NA; clone size: NA; CDR3 DNA: TGTGCCAGCAGCCCAAGTGGTGAGGTTTCCTACAATGAGCAGTTCTTC; CDR3 protein: CASSPSGEVSYNEQFF
J gene: TRBJ1-2; V gene: TRBV28; D gene: NA; clone size: NA; CDR3 DNA: TGTGCCAGCAGTACAGGGAACTATGGCTACACCTTC; CDR3 protein: CASSTGNYGYTF
J gene: TRBJ2-1; V gene: TRBV4-2; D gene: NA; clone size: once; CDR3 DNA: TGTGCCAGCAGCCAAGAGGGAGTTCACAATGAGCAGTTCTTC; CDR3 protein: CASSQEGVHNEQFF
J gene: TRBJ1-1; V gene: TRBV5-1; D gene: TRBD1; clone size: once; CDR3 DNA: TGCGCCAGCAGCTTGGGGAGGGACAGTGAAGCTTTCTTT; CDR3 protein: CASSLGRDSEAFF
J gene: TRBJ2-3; V gene: TRBV18; D gene: NA; clone size: NA; CDR3 DNA: TGTGCCAGCTCTCATAGCACAGATACGCAGTATTTT; CDR3 protein: CASSHSTDTQYF
J gene: TRBJ1-2; V gene: TRBV4-1; D gene: TRBD1; clone size: NA; CDR3 DNA: TGCGCCAGCAGTCACTCCGGGACAGACTATGTTTATGGCTACACCTTC; CDR3 protein: CASSHSGTDYVYGYTF
J gene: TRBJ2-2; V gene: TRBV5-4; D gene: TRBD2; clone size: NA; CDR3 DNA: TGTGCCAGCAGCTTGGGACTAGCGGGAGAAGGGCCCGGGGAGCTGTTTTTT; CDR3 protein: CASSLGLAGEGPGELFF
J gene: TRBJ2-1; V gene: TRBV11-2; D gene: TRBD2; clone size: NA; CDR3 DNA: TGTGCCAGCAGGCGGGGGGGCACCTCCTACAATGAGCAGTTCTTC; CDR3 protein: CASRRGGTSYNEQFF
J gene: TRBJ2-1; V gene: TRBV18; D gene: TRBD1; clone size: NA; CDR3 DNA: TGTGCCAGCTCACCCCGGACAGGGGCAGACAATGAGCAGTTCTTC; CDR3 protein: CASSPRTGADNEQFF
J gene: TRBJ2-5; V gene: TRBV6-4; D gene: TRBD1; clone size: NA; CDR3 DNA: TGTGCCAGCACCCGCGCAGGGGGCAGGCGTCAAGAGACCCAGTACTTC; CDR3 protein: CASTRAGGRRQETQYF
J gene: TRBJ2-1; V gene: TRBV15; D gene: NA; clone size: NA; CDR3 DNA: TGTGCCACCAGCAGAGCGGGGGGCGAGCAGTTCTTC; CDR3 protein: CATSRAGGEQFF